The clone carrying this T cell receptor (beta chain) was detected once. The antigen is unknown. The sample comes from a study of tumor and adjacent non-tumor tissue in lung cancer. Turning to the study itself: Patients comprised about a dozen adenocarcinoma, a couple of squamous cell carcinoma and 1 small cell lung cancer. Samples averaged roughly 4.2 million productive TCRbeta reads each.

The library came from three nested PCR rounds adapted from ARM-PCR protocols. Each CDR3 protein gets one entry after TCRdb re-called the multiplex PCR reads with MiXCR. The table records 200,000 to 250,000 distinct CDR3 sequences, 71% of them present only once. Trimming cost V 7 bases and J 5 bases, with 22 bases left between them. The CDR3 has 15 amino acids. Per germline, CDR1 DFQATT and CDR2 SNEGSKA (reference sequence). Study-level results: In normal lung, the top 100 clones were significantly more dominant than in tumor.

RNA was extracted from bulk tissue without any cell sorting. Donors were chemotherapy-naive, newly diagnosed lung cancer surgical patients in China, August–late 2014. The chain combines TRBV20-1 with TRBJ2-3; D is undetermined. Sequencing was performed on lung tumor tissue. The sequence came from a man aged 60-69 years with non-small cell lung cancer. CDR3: CSDRLIAGVIDTQYF. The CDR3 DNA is TGCAGTGATAGGTTAATAGCTGGAGTGATAGATACGCAGTATTTT.